The T cell receptor beta chain described here comes from a study of T cells in localized non-small cell lung cancer. Findings of the study overall: The study detected a median roughly 61 of the top 100 tumor clones in adjacent lung.

There are 14 residues in the CDR3. The germline gives CDR1 MNHGY, CDR2 SAAAGT. V was shortened by 6 bases and J by 8 bases, with 19 bases between the two germline ends. A few counts support this clone. The antigen is unknown. The repertoire was sequenced with immunoSEQ multiplex PCR; TCRdb's copy has only in-frame clones and lacks some. The sample carries 3,000 to 4,500 clones, about 29% recorded once. The receptor comes from a man aged 35-75 years with stage I lung adenocarcinoma. The sequences come from lung tumor tissue, collected before any cancer treatment. The chain employs TRBV6-8 and TRBJ1-2; D is undetermined. The CDR3 loop reads CASSVGSSREGYTF. The CDR3 DNA reads as TGTGCCAGCAGCGTCGGTTCCTCTCGGGAGGGCTACACCTTC.